One sample yielded the 25 T cell receptor beta chains listed below, sequenced in a study of shared clonotypes between healthy human individuals. Repertoires were generated with immunoSEQ multiplex PCR, while TCRdb's copy carries only in-frame clones and drops some. The repertoire includes under 2,000,000 clones, about 95% of them detected once, and more than 0.95% sits in the top ten. Naive CD8 isolation took CD45RO-negative cells positively selected for CCR7 and excluded terminally differentiated effector memory CD45RA+ cells. Sequencing input: naive CD8+ T cells sorted from blood. These receptors were taken from a man aged 18 to 29 in good health.

The chain's CDR3 is CASSLSGDPTDTQYF. The CDR3 region has the DNA TGTGCCAGCAGTCTCAGCGGGGATCCCACAGATACGCAGTATTTT. This rearrangement joins TRBV6-5 to TRBJ2-3; 7 bases are shared with TRBD2. The CDR3 runs to 15 residues. Per the germline V gene, CDR1 is MNHEY and CDR2 is SVGAGI. The junction had 7 bases not matched to a gene; V was cut back by 5 bases and J by 2 bases.

The chain joins TRBV7-2 to TRBJ2-1, with 8 bases aligning to TRBD2. With V trimmed by 3 bases and J by 9 bases, 13 bases remained unmatched. The CDR3 totals 16 residues. Germline CDR1 reads SGHTA; CDR2 reads FQGNSA. CDR3: CASSFPGTSYSGEQFF. The CDR3 nucleotides are TGTGCCAGCAGCTTCCCCGGGACTAGTTATTCCGGTGAGCAGTTCTTC.

This chain links TRBV11-2 with TRBJ2-7; 12 bases fit TRBD1. This CDR3 is 17 amino acids long. Looked up from germline, CDR1 is SGHAT and CDR2 is FQNNGV. With V trimmed by 0 bases and J by 2 bases, 5 bases remained unmatched. The CDR3 region is CASSLDPGTGGTYEQYF. As DNA, the CDR3 is TGTGCCAGCAGCTTAGATCCCGGGACAGGGGGCACCTACGAGCAGTACTTC.

The chain employs TRBV5-4 and TRBJ2-7, with 7 bases lining up with TRBD1. This CDR3 comprises 14 residues. The trim removed 4 bases at V and 3 bases at J, leaving 7 bases unmatched. The V gene's germline CDR1 is SGHNT and CDR2 YYREEE (reference sequence). CDR3 region: CASSNRDRSYEQYF. The CDR3 DNA reads as TGTGCCAGCAGCAACCGGGACAGAAGCTACGAGCAGTACTTC.

The genes are TRBV7-9 and TRBJ2-7; 7 bases align to TRBD2. The V and J ends lost 5 bases and 2 bases, in that order; junction bases with no gene match: 6. The CDR3 contains 14 residues. The germline V gene encodes CDR1 SEHNR and CDR2 FQNEAQ (reference sequence). This CDR3 reads CASSHRLAAYEQYF. DNA for the CDR3: TGTGCCAGCAGCCACCGACTAGCAGCCTACGAGCAGTACTTC.

The chain uses TRBV7-2 and TRBJ1-6; 8 nucleotides line up with TRBD1. The CDR3 totals 15 residues. Germline V CDR1 and CDR2: SGHTA, FQGNSA. V shed 4 bases and J 10 bases; nucleotides not matched to a gene: 9. The CDR3 sequence: CASSSSTGARSPLHF. DNA for the CDR3: TGTGCCAGCAGCTCCTCGACAGGGGCGAGGTCACCCCTCCACTTT. Full variable domain (missing parts from reference TRBV7-2 and TRBJ1-6): GAGVSQSPSNKVTEKGKDVELRCDPISGHTALYWYRQSLGQGLEFLIYFQGNSAPDKSGLPSDRFSAERTGGSVSTLTIQRTQQEDSAVYLCASSSSTGARSPLHFGNGTRLTVT.

This clone has only a few counts. The J gene is TRBJ1-2, the V gene TRBV2; 9 bases are a match to TRBD1. V shed 3 bases, J shed 3 bases, and the junction held 5 bases outside the gene matches. This CDR3 region has 15 residues. Germline V gives CDR1 SNHLY, CDR2 FYNNEI. Here the CDR3 reads CASSDRDRDYYGYTF. The CDR3 bases are TGTGCCAGCAGTGACCGGGACAGGGATTACTATGGCTACACCTTC.

CDR3 sequence reads: CASSLASSPSYNEQFF. CDR3 sequence (DNA): TGTGCCAGCAGCTTGGCGAGTAGCCCCTCCTACAATGAGCAGTTCTTC. This sequence joins TRBV7-8 and TRBJ2-1; no clear D. The germline gives CDR1 SGHVS, CDR2 FQNEAQ. Trimming took off 3 bases at V and 0 bases at J, with 12 bases between the two ends. The CDR3 is 16 residues long.

On this clone: This CDR3 is also generated by other DNA sequences in the sample. This sequence joins TRBV5-1 and TRBJ2-7; the D call may be TRBD1 or TRBD2 (5 bases each). Trimming stripped 0 bases from V and 5 bases from J, with 9 bases between. The CDR3 is 13 amino acids. CDR1 and CDR2 from the germline V gene are SGHRS and YFSETQ. The CDR3 DNA follows: TGCGCCAGCAGCTTGGCCGGGACCCACGAGCAGTACTTC. It codes for CASSLAGTHEQYF.

V usage is TRBV9 and J usage is TRBJ1-3, with 9 bases that match TRBD1. The V segment lost 7 bases and the J segment 1 base; nucleotides outside the gene matches: 12. Germline assignment: CDR1 SGDLS and CDR2 YYNGEE. There are 17 residues in the CDR3. The CDR3 region is CASGDRDGRLSGNTIYF. CDR3 sequence (DNA): TGTGCCAGCGGGGACAGGGATGGAAGGTTATCTGGAAACACCATATATTTT.

As concerns this clone: Other DNA sequences in this specimen translate into the identical CDR3. The chain employs TRBV7-9 and TRBJ2-7, with a tentative D call TRBD2 (5 bases). Germline CDR1 is SEHNR and CDR2 is FQNEAQ (reference sequence). Trimming pared 5 bases from V and 4 bases from J, leaving 12 bases between. The CDR3 has 13 amino acids. The CDR3, as DNA: TGTGCCAGCAGCCCCCCGGGGTCTTACGAGCAGTACTTC. Translating gives CASSPPGSYEQYF.

This clone was found a few times. This sequence joins TRBV7-6 and TRBJ1-2; D perhaps matches TRBD1 (5 bases). Germline CDR1 reads SGHVS; CDR2 reads FNYEAQ. The CDR3 sequence is 15 residues long. V was trimmed by 0 bases and J by 8 bases, leaving 16 bases between them. As DNA, the CDR3 is TGTGCCAGCAGCTTAGCGGGGGATGGGGGTGGCGGCTACACCTTC. Protein: CASSLAGDGGGGYTF.

The chain combines TRBV21-1 with TRBJ1-2. TRBV21-1 is a documented pseudogene. This CDR3 has 16 residues. The CDR3 region has the DNA TGTGCCAGCAGCAAAGCACCTTGGGGGGTTTGCTATGGCTACACCTTC. The encoded protein is CASSKAPWGVCYGYTF.

The J gene is TRBJ2-2, the V gene TRBV27; TRBD2 aligns across 9 bases. Germline V lookup: CDR1 MNHEY, CDR2 SMNVEV (reference sequence). The ends lost 4 bases at V and 1 base at J; junction bases unmatched: 4. The CDR3 sequence is 16 residues long. In DNA form, the CDR3 reads TGTGCCAGCAGTTGGTCTAGCGGGGAGAACACCGGGGAGCTGTTTTTT. Translating gives CASSWSSGENTGELFF.

The chain links TRBV7-9 to TRBJ1-2, with TRBD1 matching over 8 bases. Germline loops: CDR1 SEHNR, CDR2 FQNEAQ (reference sequence). Trimming at V came to 5 bases and at J to 3 bases, leaving 5 bases not matched to a gene. The CDR3 has 14 residues. Written as DNA, the CDR3 is TGTGCCAGCAGCAGGGGACAGGTCTACTATGGCTACACCTTC. This sequence encodes CASSRGQVYYGYTF.

The genes are TRBV30 and TRBJ1-3; D is unresolved. Germline loops: CDR1 GTSNPN, CDR2 SVGIG (reference sequence). V was cut by 3 bases and J by 4 bases, with 7 bases left in between. The length of the CDR3 is 12 residues. The DNA for the CDR3 is TGTGCCTGGAGCCCTAACGGAAACACCATATATTTT. It is translated as CAWSPNGNTIYF. Combining the CDR3 with reference TRBV30 and TRBJ1-3 gives the whole variable domain SQTIHQWPATLVQPVGSPLSLECTVEGTSNPNLYWYRQAAGRGLQLLFYSVGIGQISSEVPQNLSASRPQDRQFILSSKKLLLSDSGFYLCAWSPNGNTIYFGEGSWLTVV.

The genes are TRBV7-2 and TRBJ2-1; 16 positions match TRBD2. Germline-derived CDR1 and CDR2 are SGHTA and FQGNSA. With 5 bases clipped from V and 4 bases from J, the junction kept 8 bases outside the gene matches. The CDR3 consists of 18 residues. As DNA, the CDR3 is TGTGCCAGCAGCACGCGACCGGGACTAGCGGGGGGGTACAATGAGCAGTTCTTC. Its translation: CASSTRPGLAGGYNEQFF.

The chain's CDR3 is CASFSGGRESGELFF. The CDR3 DNA reads as TGTGCCAGTTTTTCGGGCGGGAGAGAGTCCGGGGAGCTGTTTTTT. The V call is TRBV6-5, the J call TRBJ2-2; TRBD2 matches 7 bases. This CDR3 contains 15 residues. The ends lost 9 bases at V and 6 bases at J; junction bases unmatched: 13. Germline loops: CDR1 MNHEY, CDR2 SVGAGI.

The chain links TRBV13 to TRBJ1-2, with 7 bases lining up with TRBD1. CDR1 and CDR2 (germline): PRHDT, FYEKMQ (reference sequence). Trimming at V came to 0 bases and at J to 0 bases, leaving 4 bases not matched to a gene. CDR3 length equals 16 residues. The CDR3 spells CASSLGGTVTNYGYTF. For the CDR3, the DNA is TGTGCCAGCAGCTTAGGCGGGACAGTGACTAACTATGGCTACACCTTC.

The rearrangement links TRBV2 to TRBJ2-5; possible D gene TRBD1, 6 bases. Trimming took 7 bases from V and 2 from J, leaving 11 bases between them. The CDR3 runs 13 residues. In germline, CDR1 is SNHLY, CDR2 FYNNEI. DNA for the CDR3: TGTGCCAGCAAGGACAGCTTTCAAGAGACCCAGTACTTC. This encodes CASKDSFQETQYF.

The CDR3 spells CASSLSIGGAYEQYF. In DNA form, the CDR3 reads TGTGCCAGCAGTTTATCGATCGGGGGGGCCTACGAGCAGTACTTC. The chain has TRBV27 and TRBJ2-7, with 8 bases matching TRBD2. The V gene end was trimmed by 0 bases and the J gene end by 2 bases; junction bases not matched to a gene: 3. Per germline, CDR1 MNHEY and CDR2 SMNVEV (reference sequence). This CDR3 is 15 amino acids long.

The rearrangement uses TRBV27 and TRBJ2-7; tentative D call: TRBD1 (7 bases). There are 16 residues in the CDR3. Germline assignment: CDR1 MNHEY and CDR2 SMNVEV (reference sequence). The V and J ends lost 2 bases and 2 bases respectively, with 16 bases between them. This CDR3 is CASSLAGTVGPYEQYF. The CDR3 DNA reads TGTGCCAGCAGTTTAGCGGGGACAGTGGGTCCCTACGAGCAGTACTTC.

The chain uses TRBV7-2 and TRBJ2-5, with TRBD1 as a possible D gene (5 bases). Trimming pared 5 bases from V and 2 bases from J, leaving 9 bases between. Germline loops: CDR1 SGHTA, CDR2 FQGNSA. The CDR3 extends over 13 amino acids. CDR3 protein: CASSLRQQETQYF. CDR3 nucleotides: TGTGCCAGCAGCCTAAGACAGCAAGAGACCCAGTACTTC.

CDR3 loop: CASSLVAGERGYIQYF. The CDR3 nucleotides are TGTGCCAGCAGCTTAGTAGCCGGGGAGAGAGGGTACATTCAGTACTTC. The chain uses TRBV7-9 and TRBJ2-4; possible D gene TRBD2, 5 bases. CDR1 and CDR2 from the germline V gene are SEHNR and FQNEAQ (reference sequence). V was shortened by 1 base and J by 8 bases, with 18 bases between the two germline ends. CDR3 size: 16 residues.

Note on this clone: Other DNA sequences in this sample translate to the same CDR3. This rearrangement joins TRBV6-5 to TRBJ2-7; possibly TRBD2 for D (6 bases). Germline assignment: CDR1 MNHEY and CDR2 SVGAGI. Trimming removed 2 bases at V and 3 bases at J, with 11 bases between. This CDR3 has 14 residues. The CDR3 bases are TGTGCCAGCAGTTACGGAGGGAGCCACTACGAGCAGTACTTC. Its protein is CASSYGGSHYEQYF.